Listed here are 27 T cell receptor beta chains from one sample, sequenced in a study of TIL therapy for anti-PD-1-resistant metastatic lung cancer. The libraries were made with immunoSEQ v3. Generated by immunoSEQ multiplex PCR, the TCRdb table keeps only in-frame clones and is missing some. Altogether tens of thousands of clones are present, roughly 69% being singletons, with the ten largest covering 6% to 7%. The time point here: pre-treatment sample, taken before nivolumab and TIL therapy. The sequencing used blood, collected at baseline. These receptor sequences come from a person between 25 and 79 years old with non-small cell lung cancer.

This clone has just a few counts. DNA of the CDR3: TGTGCCAGCAGTATCGGACAGGGGGCGATCTATGGCTACACCTTC. Its translation is CASSIGQGAIYGYTF. This chain uses TRBV2 with TRBJ1-2; 11 bases fit TRBD1. The CDR3 contains 15 residues. V lost 5 bases to trimming and J lost 4 bases; unmatched junction nucleotides: 6. The V gene's germline CDR1 is SNHLY and CDR2 FYNNEI.

The chain couples TRBV7-9 to TRBJ2-5; TRBD2 aligns across 10 bases. Germline V gene sequence: CDR1 SEHNR, CDR2 FQNEAQ (reference sequence). CDR3 length: 17 residues. Germline trimming cut 5 bases from V and 1 base from J; bases unmatched to any gene: 10. The CDR3 sequence: CASSPPPRLAGQETQYF. In nucleotides, the CDR3 is TGTGCCAGCAGCCCCCCACCCCGACTAGCGGGCCAAGAGACCCAGTACTTC.

The gene calls are TRBV5-1 and TRBJ1-2, with 8 bases that match TRBD1. The length of the CDR3 is 13 residues. With 0 bases clipped from V and 5 bases from J, the junction kept 0 bases outside the gene matches. Germline CDR1 and CDR2: SGHRS and YFSETQ. This CDR3 reads CASSLDRGYGYTF. The CDR3 DNA reads TGCGCCAGCAGCTTGGACAGGGGGTATGGCTACACCTTC.

The rearrangement joins TRBV5-6 to TRBJ2-7, with a weak D call TRBD2 (6 bases). V gave up 2 bases and J gave up 3 bases, with 15 bases separating them. CDR1 is SGHDT and CDR2 is YYEEEE in the germline V gene. The CDR3 sequence is 15 residues long. The CDR3 sequence is CASSFSVGGLYEQYF. The CDR3 bases are TGTGCCAGCAGCTTTTCCGTCGGGGGACTCTACGAGCAGTACTTC. The full variable domain, its missing parts supplied by reference TRBV5-6 and TRBJ2-7, is DAGVTQSPTHLIKTRGQQVTLRCSPKSGHDTVSWYQQALGQGPQFIFQYYEEEERQRGNFPDRFSGHQFPNYSSELNVNALLLGDSALYLCASSFSVGGLYEQYFGPGTRLTVT.

The chain recombines TRBV7-8 with TRBJ2-7; D unresolved. CDR1 is SGHVS and CDR2 is FQNEAQ in the germline V gene. Trimming shortened V by 5 bases and J by 6 bases, and 14 bases separated the two germline ends. The CDR3 has 13 amino acids. In DNA form, the CDR3 reads TGTGCCAGCAGCCAAATCAGTATTGGCGAGCAGTACTTC. This sequence encodes CASSQISIGEQYF.

Only a few counts were recorded for this clone. The chain couples TRBV18 to TRBJ2-3; perhaps D is TRBD1 or TRBD2 (5 bases each). The CDR3 is made up of 13 amino acids. The V end was cut by 2 bases, the J end by 7 bases, with 10 bases between. CDR1 and CDR2 from the germline V gene are KGHSH and LQKENI. The CDR3 loop is CASSPGDGYTQYF. The CDR3 DNA sequence: TGTGCCAGCTCACCAGGGGACGGCTATACGCAGTATTTT.

The table lists this clone with a few counts. This sequence joins TRBV18 and TRBJ2-5; TRBD2 might be the D (6 bases). This CDR3 is 14 amino acids long. Germline CDR1 is KGHSH and CDR2 is LQKENI. Trimming shortened V by 6 bases and J by 2 bases, and 13 bases separated the two germline ends. Here the CDR3 DNA reads TGTGCCAGCTCGCCAACGGAGGGGCAAGAGACCCAGTACTTC. It is translated as CASSPTEGQETQYF.

This rearrangement joins TRBV6-1 to TRBJ1-6; D uncertain. The CDR3 runs 11 residues. Germline loops: CDR1 MNHNS, CDR2 SASEGT. Trimming removed 3 bases at V and 14 bases at J, with 8 bases between. The CDR3 DNA reads as TGTGCCAGCAGTGACAGTTGGACCCTCCACTTT. Translated, it gives CASSDSWTLHF.

The CDR3 DNA reads TGTGCCTCCCGGGGAACGAATCAGCCCCAGCATTTT. Amino acid sequence: CASRGTNQPQHF. The chain joins TRBV6-1 to TRBJ1-5; D not certain. The ends were cut back, 11 bases at V and 4 bases at J, with 12 bases in the middle. Germline CDR1 and CDR2: MNHNS and SASEGT. The CDR3 has 12 residues.

The V call is TRBV6-6, the J call TRBJ1-2, with D uncertain. The CDR3 loop spans 16 amino acids. The ends were cut back, 6 bases at V and 8 bases at J, with 25 bases in the middle. Germline-derived CDR1 and CDR2 are MNHNY and SVGAGI (reference sequence). The CDR3 nucleotides read TGTGCCAGCAGCCGACCCCCAGGCGCTAAACCATCCGGCTACACCTTC. This codes for CASSRPPGAKPSGYTF.

The chain links TRBV4-1 to TRBJ2-5; 10 bases are a match to TRBD2. J gave up 5 bases and V 2 bases, and 5 bases lay outside the gene matches. The germline CDR1 and CDR2 sequences are MGHRA and YSYEKL. CDR3 length: 15 residues. For the CDR3, the DNA is TGCGCCAGCAGCCAAAGCGGGGGGGCCTGGGAGACCCAGTACTTC. Its protein is CASSQSGGAWETQYF.

The chain is built from TRBV5-1 and TRBJ2-1; D uncertain. Germline values: CDR1 SGHRS, CDR2 YFSETQ. V lost 1 base to trimming and J lost 9 bases, with 17 bases between them. The length of the CDR3 is 15 residues. CDR3 in amino acids: CASSLSTTLEGEQFF. CDR3 coding DNA: TGCGCCAGCAGCTTGAGTACTACCCTGGAAGGTGAGCAGTTCTTC.

This clone occurred once. The chain links TRBV7-2 to TRBJ2-7; D uncertain. The V end was cut by 5 bases, the J end by 2 bases, with 10 bases between. Germline values: CDR1 SGHTA, CDR2 FQGNSA. This CDR3 contains 13 residues. Here the CDR3 DNA reads TGTGCCAGCAGCCGCCAGGAGACCTACGAGCAGTACTTC. Protein: CASSRQETYEQYF. The variable domain in full, with the rest retrieved from reference TRBV7-2 and TRBJ2-7, is GAGVSQSPSNKVTEKGKDVELRCDPISGHTALYWYRQSLGQGLEFLIYFQGNSAPDKSGLPSDRFSAERTGGSVSTLTIQRTQQEDSAVYLCASSRQETYEQYFGPGTRLTVT.

CDR3 amino acids: CASGRTGGESGANVLTF. CDR3 DNA: TGTGCCAGCGGAAGGACAGGGGGCGAGTCTGGGGCCAACGTCCTGACTTTC. The chain links TRBV7-3 to TRBJ2-6, with TRBD1 identical over 11 bases. The V gene end was trimmed by 8 bases and the J gene end by 1 base; junction bases not matched to a gene: 7. Per the germline V gene, CDR1 is SGHTA and CDR2 is FQGTGA. The CDR3 spans 17 residues.

The genes are TRBV18 and TRBJ2-7; 7 bases are a match to TRBD1. Per germline, CDR1 KGHSH and CDR2 LQKENI. The CDR3 extends over 15 amino acids. Trimming at V came to 4 bases and at J to 2 bases, leaving 8 bases not matched to a gene. CDR3 amino acids: CASSQTTGIAYEQYF. DNA of the CDR3: TGTGCCAGCTCACAAACGACAGGGATTGCCTACGAGCAGTACTTC.

This clone was seen many times. This sample also contains other DNA sequences that code for the same CDR3. The chain carries TRBV7-9 and TRBJ2-7; 8 bases line up with TRBD2. With 5 bases clipped from V and 1 base from J, the junction kept 4 bases outside the gene matches. Germline CDR1 reads SEHNR; CDR2 reads FQNEAQ (reference sequence). This CDR3 is built from 14 residues. This chain's CDR3 is CASSPPSGSYEQYF. The DNA of the CDR3 is TGTGCCAGCAGCCCACCTAGCGGGTCCTACGAGCAGTACTTC.

This clone has just a few counts. The V call is TRBV4-1, the J call TRBJ1-1; D remains unclear. The germline CDR1 and CDR2 sequences are MGHRA and YSYEKL. CDR3 length: 14 amino acids. Between the trimmed V and J ends, which lost 1 base and 3 bases, there was a span of 9 bases. DNA for the CDR3: TGCGCCAGCAGCCAAGTGACTCGGCACACTGAAGCTTTCTTT. Protein: CASSQVTRHTEAFF.

The rearrangement joins TRBV5-8 to TRBJ1-2; 8 bases agree with TRBD1. The CDR3 runs 16 residues. V dropped 0 bases and J dropped 6; count of bases not matched to a gene: 10. The V gene's germline CDR1 is SGHTS and CDR2 YDEGEE. DNA for the CDR3: TGTGCCAGCAGCTTGGTGGAGGGCAGGGGGCGCAATGGCTACACCTTC. This encodes CASSLVEGRGRNGYTF.

The rearrangement links TRBV2 to TRBJ1-6, with D unresolved. The CDR3 totals 15 residues. Germline V gene data show CDR1 as SNHLY and CDR2 as FYNNEI. The V end was cut by 6 bases, the J end by 5 bases, with 14 bases between. The CDR3 DNA follows: TGTGCCAGCAGGGCCAGGACCGGTAATAATTCACCCCTCCACTTT. Its translation is CASRARTGNNSPLHF.

The V gene is TRBV19, the J gene TRBJ2-7; TRBD1 matches at 10 bases. Germline CDR1 reads LNHDA; CDR2 reads SQIVND (reference sequence). The J segment lost 4 bases and the V segment lost 5 bases, leaving 11 bases of the junction unmatched. The CDR3 spans 16 residues. The CDR3 nucleotides are TGTGCCAGTAGTGAGCTAGGGGGACAGGGGACTTACGAGCAGTACTTC. This encodes CASSELGGQGTYEQYF.

The chain combines TRBV30 with TRBJ2-1; TRBD2 might be the D (6 bases). The germline V gene has CDR1 GTSNPN and CDR2 SVGIG (reference sequence). The V gene lost 3 bases and the J gene lost 3 bases, with 12 bases spanning the gap. The CDR3 is 14 residues long. The CDR3 loop reads CAWSFETSYNEQFF. For the CDR3, the DNA is TGTGCCTGGAGCTTCGAGACTAGCTACAATGAGCAGTTCTTC.

The rearrangement links TRBV9 to TRBJ2-5; D is possibly TRBD2 (5 bases). Germline-derived CDR1 and CDR2 are SGDLS and YYNGEE. This CDR3 spans 15 amino acids. V was cut by 0 bases and J by 4 bases, with 13 bases left in between. DNA of the CDR3: TGTGCCAGCAGCGTAGGCGGCAGAGGGAGAGAGACCCAGTACTTC. Protein: CASSVGGRGRETQYF.

The chain carries TRBV5-4 and TRBJ2-5; perhaps TRBD2 as D (6 bases). Trimming took off 0 bases at V and 4 bases at J, with 13 bases between the two ends. Per germline, CDR1 SGHNT and CDR2 YYREEE (reference sequence). The CDR3 runs to 15 residues. The CDR3 bases are TGTGCCAGCAGCTTGGGGAGGGGAGGTGCAGAGACCCAGTACTTC. Its protein product is CASSLGRGGAETQYF.

This chain joins TRBV6-6 and TRBJ1-2, with unresolved D. This CDR3 contains 13 residues. Germline lookup yields CDR1 MNHNY and CDR2 SVGAGI (reference sequence). V was clipped by 6 bases and J by 2 bases, with 10 bases between them. For the CDR3, the DNA is TGTGCCAGCAGCCAAGGTATCAACTATGGCTACACCTTC. Protein product: CASSQGINYGYTF.

This clone was detected a few times. The chain combines TRBV28 with TRBJ1-6; D is unclear. Trimming removed 3 bases from V and 7 bases from J, with 13 bases in between. Per germline, CDR1 MDHEN and CDR2 SYDVKM. There are 15 residues in the CDR3. The CDR3 spells CASSFDTVRNSPLHF. CDR3 nucleotides: TGTGCCAGCAGTTTTGATACAGTTCGCAATTCACCCCTCCACTTT. The full variable domain, rest sourced from reference TRBV28 and TRBJ1-6, is DVKVTQSSRYLVKRTGEKVFLECVQDMDHENMFWYRQDPGLGLRLIYFSYDVKMKEKGDIPEGYSVSREKKERFSLILESASTNQTSMYLCASSFDTVRNSPLHFGNGTRLTVT.

This clone turned up a few times. V usage is TRBV5-1 and J usage is TRBJ1-1; D uncertain. This CDR3 has 14 amino acids. Germline V lookup: CDR1 SGHRS, CDR2 YFSETQ. V lost 0 bases to trimming and J lost 7 bases, with 13 bases between them. CDR3 sequence reads: CASSLGGQRGEAFF. The CDR3 nucleotides are TGCGCCAGCAGCTTGGGTGGGCAGCGAGGTGAAGCTTTCTTT.

This clone was observed a handful of times. The chain combines TRBV6-5 with TRBJ2-5; 9 bases match TRBD2. Germline CDR1 and CDR2: MNHEY and SVGAGI. The CDR3 has 13 residues. The J segment lost 3 bases and the V segment lost 5 bases, leaving 1 base of the junction unmatched. The CDR3 coding sequence is TGTGCCAGCAGTATAGCGGGGGAAGAGACCCAGTACTTC. Translated, it gives CASSIAGEETQYF.